This T cell receptor (beta chain) was identified during a study of T cell responses to AZD1222 COVID-19 vaccine. Method: immunoSEQ multiplex PCR; TCRdb's copy keeps in-frame clones and lacks some. The table shows 210,000 or so clones, with roughly 94% occurring only once. The V gene lost 5 bases and the J gene lost 11 bases, with 12 bases spanning the gap. CDR1 and CDR2 (germline): KGHDR, SFDVKD. The CDR3 is 13 residues long. The sequence was obtained from an adult who received the MenACWY meningococcal vaccine as a control. The V call is TRBV24-1, the J call TRBJ1-6; no firm D call. Sequencing was performed on peripheral blood, taken 28 days after the second dose of the MenACWY control vaccine. This chain's CDR3 is CATSAGRDTPLHF. CDR3 DNA sequence: TGTGCCACCAGTGCTGGGCGCGACACACCCCTCCACTTT.